This TCR beta chain is drawn from a study of shared clonotypes between healthy human individuals. Study-level information: Each donor's CD4 naive and CD4 memory cells filled three plates apiece, CD8 naive two, and CD8 memory one.

Assay: immunoSEQ multiplex PCR; the TCRdb copy retains only in-frame clones and omits some. The table shows over 95,000 clones, with about 70% occurring only once. This clone was observed at least ten times. The antigen is undetermined. Study-level points and caveats: Read depth was anticipated to influence clonotype sharing among donors.

V was pared by 1 base and J by 7 bases, with 11 bases between. Germline V CDR1 and CDR2: SGHKS, YYEKEE (reference sequence). The CDR3 has 13 amino acids. The sequencing sample was made of memory CD8+ T cells sorted from blood. As to subset: CD45RO+ cells pooled with CCR7-negative TemRA cells. V gene TRBV5-5 combines with J gene TRBJ1-1, with D unclear. This receptor was taken from a woman in her 30s in good health. DNA for the CDR3: TGTGCCAGCAGCTTGTTGCAGGACCGTGAAGCTTTCTTT. It yields the protein CASSLLQDREAFF.